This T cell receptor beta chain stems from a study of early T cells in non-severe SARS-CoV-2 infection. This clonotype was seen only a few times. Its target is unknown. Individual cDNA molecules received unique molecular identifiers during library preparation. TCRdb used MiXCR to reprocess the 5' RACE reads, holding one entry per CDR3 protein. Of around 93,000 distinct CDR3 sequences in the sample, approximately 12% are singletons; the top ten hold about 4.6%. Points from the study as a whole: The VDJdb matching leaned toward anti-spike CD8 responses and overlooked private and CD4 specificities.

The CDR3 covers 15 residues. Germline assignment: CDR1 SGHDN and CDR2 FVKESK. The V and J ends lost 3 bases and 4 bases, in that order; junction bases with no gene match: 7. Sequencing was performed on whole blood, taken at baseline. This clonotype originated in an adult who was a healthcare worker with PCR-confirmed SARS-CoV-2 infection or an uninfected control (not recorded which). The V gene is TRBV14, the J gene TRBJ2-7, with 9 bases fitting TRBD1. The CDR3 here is CASSHAGTGPYEQYF. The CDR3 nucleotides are TGTGCCAGCAGCCATGCCGGGACAGGGCCTTACGAGCAGTACTTC.